This TCR beta chain comes out of a study of response to subunit inactivated influenza vaccine. TCRdb fed the RT-PCR reads into MiXCR, producing one record per CDR3 protein. The sample lists more than 500,000 distinct CDR3 sequences; about 11% were seen once. The same specimen was also included in a second study, on T cells expressing NK-cell markers. This second report adds: TCR beta cDNA was made by 5'RACE template switching with UMIs. Dominant NKG2C+ clonotypes were found to form roughly 1.0-7.5% of CD8+ T cells in six donors. Dominance of the CD3+CD56-NKG2C+ fraction by these clonotypes also held in a handful of donors. Whether expanded NKG2C-expressing T cell clones recognize HCMV is unknown.

This clonotype originated in a man in his fifties or sixties who received an inactivated influenza vaccine. The sequencing here drew on PBMCs from blood, taken on the day of vaccination.

In DNA form, the CDR3 reads TGTGCCAGCAGTCCGAGCAGAGGCCTGGGTGATGAGCAGTTCTTC. Its protein product is CASSPSRGLGDEQFF. The chain carries TRBV12-3 or TRBV12-4 and TRBJ2-1, with D unresolved. V lost 5 bases to trimming and J lost 8 bases, with 19 bases between them. The CDR3 has 15 residues.